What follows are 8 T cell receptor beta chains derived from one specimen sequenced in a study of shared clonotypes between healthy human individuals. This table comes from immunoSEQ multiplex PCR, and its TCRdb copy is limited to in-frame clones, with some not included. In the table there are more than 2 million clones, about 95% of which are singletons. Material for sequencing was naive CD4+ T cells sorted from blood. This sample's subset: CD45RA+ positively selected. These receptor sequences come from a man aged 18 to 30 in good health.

This chain's CDR3 is CASRKDGQSNQPQHF. In DNA form, the CDR3 reads TGTGCCAGCAGAAAAGACGGACAGAGCAATCAGCCCCAGCATTTT. The chain recombines TRBV2 with TRBJ1-5, with a weak D call TRBD1 (6 bases). Germline CDR1 and CDR2: SNHLY and FYNNEI. V was cut by 6 bases and J by 1 base, with 13 bases left in between. There are 15 residues in the CDR3.

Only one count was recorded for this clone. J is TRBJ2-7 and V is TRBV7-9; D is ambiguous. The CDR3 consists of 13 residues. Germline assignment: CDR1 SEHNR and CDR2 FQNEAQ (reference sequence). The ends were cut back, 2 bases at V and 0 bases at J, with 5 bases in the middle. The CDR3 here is CASSLSISYEQYF. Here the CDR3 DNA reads TGTGCCAGCAGCTTATCTATCTCCTACGAGCAGTACTTC.

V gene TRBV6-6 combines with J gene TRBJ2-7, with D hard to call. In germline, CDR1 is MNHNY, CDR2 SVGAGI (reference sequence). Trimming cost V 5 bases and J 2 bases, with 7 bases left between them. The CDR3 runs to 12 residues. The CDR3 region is CASSMPPYEQYF. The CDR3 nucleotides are TGTGCCAGCAGTATGCCTCCCTACGAGCAGTACTTC.

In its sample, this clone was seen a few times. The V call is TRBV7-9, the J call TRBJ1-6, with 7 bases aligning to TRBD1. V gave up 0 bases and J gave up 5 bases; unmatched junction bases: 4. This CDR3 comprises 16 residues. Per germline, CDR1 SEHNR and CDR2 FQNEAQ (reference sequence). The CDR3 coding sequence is TGTGCCAGCAGCTTAGCGGCGGGACAGAATAATTCACCCCTCCACTTT. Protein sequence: CASSLAAGQNNSPLHF.

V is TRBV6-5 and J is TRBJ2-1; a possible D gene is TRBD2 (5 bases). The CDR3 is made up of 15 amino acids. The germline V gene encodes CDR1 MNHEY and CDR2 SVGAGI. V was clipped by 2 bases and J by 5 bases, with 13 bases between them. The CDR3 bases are TGTGCCAGCAGTTACATGTGGGAGCCCGACAATGAGCAGTTCTTC. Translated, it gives CASSYMWEPDNEQFF.

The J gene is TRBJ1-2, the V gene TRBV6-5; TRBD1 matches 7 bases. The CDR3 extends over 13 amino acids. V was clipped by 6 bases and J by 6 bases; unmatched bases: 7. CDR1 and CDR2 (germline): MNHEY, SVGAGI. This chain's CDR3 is CASSRGQDDGYTF. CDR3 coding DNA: TGTGCCAGCAGCCGCGGACAGGACGATGGCTACACCTTC.

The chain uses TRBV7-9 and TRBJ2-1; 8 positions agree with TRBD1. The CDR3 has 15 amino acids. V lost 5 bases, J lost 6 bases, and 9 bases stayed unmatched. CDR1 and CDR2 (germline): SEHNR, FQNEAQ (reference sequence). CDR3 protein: CASSPGQGVGNEQFF. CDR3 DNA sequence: TGTGCCAGCAGCCCCGGACAGGGAGTGGGCAATGAGCAGTTCTTC.

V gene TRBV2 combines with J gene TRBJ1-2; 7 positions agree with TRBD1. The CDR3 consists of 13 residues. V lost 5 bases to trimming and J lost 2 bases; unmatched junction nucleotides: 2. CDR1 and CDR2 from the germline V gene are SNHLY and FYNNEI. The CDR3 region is CASSPGQNYGYTF. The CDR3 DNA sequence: TGTGCCAGCAGTCCGGGACAGAACTATGGCTACACCTTC.